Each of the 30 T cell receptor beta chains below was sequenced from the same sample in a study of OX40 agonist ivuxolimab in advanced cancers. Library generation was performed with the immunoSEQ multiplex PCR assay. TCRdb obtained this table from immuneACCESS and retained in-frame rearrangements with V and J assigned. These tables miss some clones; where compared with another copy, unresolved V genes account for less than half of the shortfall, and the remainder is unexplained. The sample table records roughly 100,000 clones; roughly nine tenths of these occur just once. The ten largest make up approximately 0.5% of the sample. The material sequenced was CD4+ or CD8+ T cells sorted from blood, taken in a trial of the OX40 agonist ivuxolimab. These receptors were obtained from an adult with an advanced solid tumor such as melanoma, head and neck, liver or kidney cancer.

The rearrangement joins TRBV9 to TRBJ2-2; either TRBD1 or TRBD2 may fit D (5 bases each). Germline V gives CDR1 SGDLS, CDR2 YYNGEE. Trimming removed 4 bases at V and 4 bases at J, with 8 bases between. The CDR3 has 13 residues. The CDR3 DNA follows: TGTGCCAGCAGCTGGGGGTTCACCGGGGAGCTGTTTTTT. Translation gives CASSWGFTGELFF.

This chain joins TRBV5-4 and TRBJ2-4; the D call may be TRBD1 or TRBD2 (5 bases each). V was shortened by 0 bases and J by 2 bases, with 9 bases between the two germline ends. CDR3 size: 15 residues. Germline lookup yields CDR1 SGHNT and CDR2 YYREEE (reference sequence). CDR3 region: CASSLEGRSKNIQYF. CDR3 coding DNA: TGTGCCAGCAGCTTGGAGGGGAGATCCAAAAACATTCAGTACTTC.

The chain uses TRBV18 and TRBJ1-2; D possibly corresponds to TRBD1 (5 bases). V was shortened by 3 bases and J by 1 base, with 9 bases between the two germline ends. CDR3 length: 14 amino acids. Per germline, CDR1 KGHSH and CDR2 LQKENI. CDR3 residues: CASSPDRNNYGYTF. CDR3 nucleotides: TGTGCCAGCTCACCCGACAGAAATAACTATGGCTACACCTTC.

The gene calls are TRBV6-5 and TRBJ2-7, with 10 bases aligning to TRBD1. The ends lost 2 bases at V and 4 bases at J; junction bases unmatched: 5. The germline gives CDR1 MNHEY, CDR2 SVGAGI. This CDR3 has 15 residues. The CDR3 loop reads CASSYADRGSYEQYF. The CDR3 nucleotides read TGTGCCAGCAGTTACGCGGACAGGGGGTCTTACGAGCAGTACTTC.

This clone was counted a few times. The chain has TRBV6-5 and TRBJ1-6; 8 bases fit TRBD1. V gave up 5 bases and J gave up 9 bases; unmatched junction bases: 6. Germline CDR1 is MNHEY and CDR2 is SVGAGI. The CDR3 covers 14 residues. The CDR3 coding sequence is TGTGCCAGCAGTGTGGACAGGGTTACTTCACCCCTCCACTTT. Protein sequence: CASSVDRVTSPLHF.

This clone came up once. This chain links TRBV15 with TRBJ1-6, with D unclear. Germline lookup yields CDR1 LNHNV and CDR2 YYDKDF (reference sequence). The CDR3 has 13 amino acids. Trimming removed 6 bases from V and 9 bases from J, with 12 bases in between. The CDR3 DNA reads TGTGCCACCAGTGGAGATTGGGGTTCACCCCTCCACTTT. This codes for CATSGDWGSPLHF.

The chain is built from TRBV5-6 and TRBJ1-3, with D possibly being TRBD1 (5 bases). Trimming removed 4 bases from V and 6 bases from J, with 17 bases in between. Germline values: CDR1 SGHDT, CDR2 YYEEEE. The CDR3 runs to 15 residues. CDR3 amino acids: CASSPRTSVANTIYF. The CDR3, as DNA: TGTGCCAGCAGCCCTCGGACAAGCGTGGCAAACACCATATATTTT.

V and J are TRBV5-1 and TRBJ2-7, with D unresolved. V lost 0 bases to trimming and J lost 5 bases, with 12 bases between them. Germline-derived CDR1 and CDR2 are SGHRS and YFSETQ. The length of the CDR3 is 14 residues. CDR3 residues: CASSLDPPRNEQYF. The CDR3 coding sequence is TGCGCCAGCAGCTTGGACCCCCCCCGGAACGAGCAGTACTTC.

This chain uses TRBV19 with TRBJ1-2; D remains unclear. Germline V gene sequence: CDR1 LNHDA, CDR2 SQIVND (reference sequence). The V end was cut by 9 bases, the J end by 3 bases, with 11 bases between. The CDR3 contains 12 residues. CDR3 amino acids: CASAPGDYGYTF. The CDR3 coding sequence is TGTGCCAGCGCCCCAGGCGACTATGGCTACACCTTC.

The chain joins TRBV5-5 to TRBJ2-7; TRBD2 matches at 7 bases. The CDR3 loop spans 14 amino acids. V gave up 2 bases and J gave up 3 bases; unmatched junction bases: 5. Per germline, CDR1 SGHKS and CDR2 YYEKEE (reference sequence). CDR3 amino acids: CASSFGLVSYEQYF. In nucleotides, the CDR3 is TGTGCCAGCAGCTTTGGACTAGTAAGCTACGAGCAGTACTTC.

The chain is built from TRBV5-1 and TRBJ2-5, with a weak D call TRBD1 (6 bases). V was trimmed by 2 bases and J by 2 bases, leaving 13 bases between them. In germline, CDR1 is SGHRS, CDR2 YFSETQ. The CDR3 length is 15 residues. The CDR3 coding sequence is TGCGCCAGCAGCTTTATGGGACACGGACAAGAGACCCAGTACTTC. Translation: CASSFMGHGQETQYF.

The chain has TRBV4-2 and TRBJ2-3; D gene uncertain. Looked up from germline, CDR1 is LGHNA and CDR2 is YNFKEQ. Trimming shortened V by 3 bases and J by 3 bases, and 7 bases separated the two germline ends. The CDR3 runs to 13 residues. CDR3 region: CASSQRTTDTQYF. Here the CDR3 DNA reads TGTGCCAGCAGCCAGCGTACGACAGATACGCAGTATTTT.

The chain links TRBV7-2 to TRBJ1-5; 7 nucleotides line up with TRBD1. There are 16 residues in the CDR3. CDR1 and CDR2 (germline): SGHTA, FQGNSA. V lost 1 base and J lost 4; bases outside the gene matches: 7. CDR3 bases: TGTGCCAGCAGCTTAGGAAGACAGGGTCAAAATCAGCCCCAGCATTTT. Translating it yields CASSLGRQGQNQPQHF.

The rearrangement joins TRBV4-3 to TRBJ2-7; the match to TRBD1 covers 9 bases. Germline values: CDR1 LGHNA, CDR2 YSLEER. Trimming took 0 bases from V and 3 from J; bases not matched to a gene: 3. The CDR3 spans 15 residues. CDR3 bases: TGCGCCAGCAGCCAAGATAGGACAGGGGTCTACGAGCAGTACTTC. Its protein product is CASSQDRTGVYEQYF.

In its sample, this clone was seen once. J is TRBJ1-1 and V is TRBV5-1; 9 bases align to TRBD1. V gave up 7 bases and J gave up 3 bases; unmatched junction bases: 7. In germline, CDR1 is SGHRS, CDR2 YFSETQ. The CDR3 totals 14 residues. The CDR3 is CASGTGGEDTEAFF. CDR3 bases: TGCGCCAGCGGAACAGGGGGCGAGGACACTGAAGCTTTCTTT.

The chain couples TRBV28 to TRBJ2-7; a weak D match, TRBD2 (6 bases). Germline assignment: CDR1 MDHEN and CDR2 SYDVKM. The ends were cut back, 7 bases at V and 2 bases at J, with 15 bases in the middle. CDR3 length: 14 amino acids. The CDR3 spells CASTPGGDPYEQYF. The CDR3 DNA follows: TGTGCCAGCACCCCTGGCGGGGACCCCTACGAGCAGTACTTC.

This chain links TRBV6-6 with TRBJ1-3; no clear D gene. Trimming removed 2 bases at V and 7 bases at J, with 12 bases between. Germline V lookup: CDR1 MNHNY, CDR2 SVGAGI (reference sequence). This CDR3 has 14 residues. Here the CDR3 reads CASSYGRERNTIYF. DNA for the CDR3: TGTGCCAGCAGTTACGGCCGAGAGAGGAACACCATATATTTT.

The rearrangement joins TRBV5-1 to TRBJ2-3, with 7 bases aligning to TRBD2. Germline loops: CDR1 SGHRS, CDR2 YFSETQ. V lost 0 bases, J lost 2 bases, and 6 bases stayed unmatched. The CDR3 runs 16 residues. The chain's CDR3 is CASSLDPSGTTDTQYF. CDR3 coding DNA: TGCGCCAGCAGCTTGGACCCTAGCGGAACCACAGATACGCAGTATTTT.

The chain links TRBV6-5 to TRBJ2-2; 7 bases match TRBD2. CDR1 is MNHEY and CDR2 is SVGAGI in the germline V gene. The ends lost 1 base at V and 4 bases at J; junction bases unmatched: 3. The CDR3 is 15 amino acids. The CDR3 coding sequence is TGTGCCAGCAGTTACTTGGGGGGGGTCACCGGGGAGCTGTTTTTT. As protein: CASSYLGGVTGELFF.

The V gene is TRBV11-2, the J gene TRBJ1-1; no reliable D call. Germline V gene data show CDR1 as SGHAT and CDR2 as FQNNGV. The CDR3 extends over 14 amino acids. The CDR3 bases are TGTGTCTCAGGTCTGGGGTTAGAGAACACTGAAGCTTTCTTT. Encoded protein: CVSGLGLENTEAFF.

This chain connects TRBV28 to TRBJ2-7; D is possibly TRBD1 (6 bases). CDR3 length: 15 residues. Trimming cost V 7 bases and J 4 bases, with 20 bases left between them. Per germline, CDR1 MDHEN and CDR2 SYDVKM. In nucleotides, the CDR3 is TGTGCCAGCACCACAGGGAGCTTAACTCTGTACGAGCAGTACTTC. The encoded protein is CASTTGSLTLYEQYF.

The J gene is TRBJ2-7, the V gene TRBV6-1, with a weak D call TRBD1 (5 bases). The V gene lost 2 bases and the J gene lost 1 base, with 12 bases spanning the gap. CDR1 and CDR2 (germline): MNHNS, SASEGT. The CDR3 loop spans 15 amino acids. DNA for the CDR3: TGTGCCAGCAGTGAACAGGGCCGCGTATCCTACGAGCAGTACTTC. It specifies CASSEQGRVSYEQYF.

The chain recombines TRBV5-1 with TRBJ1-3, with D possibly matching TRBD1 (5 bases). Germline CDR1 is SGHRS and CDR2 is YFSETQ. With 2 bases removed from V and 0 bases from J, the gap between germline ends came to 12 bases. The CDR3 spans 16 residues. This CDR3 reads CASSFDSRSSGNTIYF. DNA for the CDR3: TGCGCCAGCAGCTTCGACAGCCGGAGCTCTGGAAACACCATATATTTT. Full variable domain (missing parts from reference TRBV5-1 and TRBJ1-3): KAGVTQTPRYLIKTRGQQVTLSCSPISGHRSVSWYQQTPGQGLQFLFEYFSETQRNKGNFPGRFSGRQFSNSRSEMNVSTLELGDSALYLCASSFDSRSSGNTIYFGEGSWLTVV.

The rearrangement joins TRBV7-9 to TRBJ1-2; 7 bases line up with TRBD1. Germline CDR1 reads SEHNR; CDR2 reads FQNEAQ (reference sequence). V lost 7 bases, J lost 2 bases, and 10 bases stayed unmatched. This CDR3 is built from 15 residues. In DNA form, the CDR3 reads TGTGCCAGCATGCTCGACAGGGTAGAAAACTATGGCTACACCTTC. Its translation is CASMLDRVENYGYTF.

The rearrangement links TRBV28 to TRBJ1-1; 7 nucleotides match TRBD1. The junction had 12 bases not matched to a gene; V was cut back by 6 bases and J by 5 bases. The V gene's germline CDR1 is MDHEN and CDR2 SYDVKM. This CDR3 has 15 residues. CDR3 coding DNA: TGTGCCAGCAGGACCAGACAGGGTGGTGGGACTGAAGCTTTCTTT. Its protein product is CASRTRQGGGTEAFF.

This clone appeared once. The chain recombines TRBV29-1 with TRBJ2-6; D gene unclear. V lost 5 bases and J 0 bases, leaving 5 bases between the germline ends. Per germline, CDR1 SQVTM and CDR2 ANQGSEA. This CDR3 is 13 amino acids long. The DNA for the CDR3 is TGCAGCGTTTCTGACTCTGGGGCCAACGTCCTGACTTTC. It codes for CSVSDSGANVLTF.

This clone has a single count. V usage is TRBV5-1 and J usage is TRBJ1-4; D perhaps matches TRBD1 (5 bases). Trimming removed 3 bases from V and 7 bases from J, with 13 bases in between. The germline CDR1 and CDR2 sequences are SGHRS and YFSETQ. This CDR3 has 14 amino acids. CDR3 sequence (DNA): TGCGCCAGCAGCTCGGGGCAGGGAAGTGAAAAACTGTTTTTT. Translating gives CASSSGQGSEKLFF.

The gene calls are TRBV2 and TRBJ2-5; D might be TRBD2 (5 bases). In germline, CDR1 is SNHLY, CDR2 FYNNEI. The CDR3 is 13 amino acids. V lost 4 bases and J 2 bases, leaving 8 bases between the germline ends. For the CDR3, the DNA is TGTGCCAGCAGTGCGGGGAAGCAAGAGACCCAGTACTTC. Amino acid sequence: CASSAGKQETQYF.

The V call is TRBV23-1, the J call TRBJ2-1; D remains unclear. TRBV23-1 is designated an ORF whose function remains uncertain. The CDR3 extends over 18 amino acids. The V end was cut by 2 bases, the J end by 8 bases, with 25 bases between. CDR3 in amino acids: CASSQTPFRPPNKDEQFF. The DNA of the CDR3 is TGCGCCAGCAGTCAAACCCCTTTCCGACCCCCTAATAAGGATGAGCAGTTCTTC.

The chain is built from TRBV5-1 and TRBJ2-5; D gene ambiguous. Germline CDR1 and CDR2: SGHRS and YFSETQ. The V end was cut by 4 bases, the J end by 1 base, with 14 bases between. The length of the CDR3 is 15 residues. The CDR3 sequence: CASSPSAWSQETQYF. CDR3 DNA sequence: TGCGCCAGCAGCCCTTCGGCTTGGTCCCAAGAGACCCAGTACTTC.